Shown below are 3 T cell receptor beta chains from a single sample sequenced in a study of cytomegalovirus exposure and HLA in healthy donors. With 60 Vbeta and 13 Jbeta primers, the PCR was carried out. TCRdb keeps only in-frame clones here, not all; method: immunoSEQ multiplex PCR. The sample consists of more than 85,000 clones, around 75% of them appearing once. The sample was PBMCs. The receptors here all came from a man aged 35 to 55 in good health and CMV-seronegative.

Only a few counts were recorded for this clone. The genes are TRBV5-4 and TRBJ2-5; possibly TRBD1 for D (8 bases). V dropped 5 bases and J dropped 5 bases, with 19 bases sitting between them. The CDR3 runs to 15 residues. The V gene's germline CDR1 is SGHNT and CDR2 YYREEE (reference sequence). The chain's CDR3 is CASRGRGTGGETQYF. Here the CDR3 DNA reads TGTGCCAGCAGGGGGAGGGGCACAGGGGGGGAGACCCAGTACTTC. The full variable domain, completed using reference TRBV5-4 and TRBJ2-5, is ETGVTQSPTHLIKTRGQQVTLRCSSQSGHNTVSWYQQALGQGPQFIFQYYREEENGRGNFPPRFSGLQFPNYSSELNVNALELDDSALYLCASRGRGTGGETQYFGPGTRLLVL.

This sequence joins TRBV6-5 and TRBJ1-2, with no clear D. Germline V gene data show CDR1 as MNHEY and CDR2 as SVGAGI. CDR3 size: 16 residues. Trimming left V 0 bases short and J 8 bases short, with 19 bases between. Here the CDR3 DNA reads TGTGCCAGCAGTTACTCGAGGGTCAGAACCTTGGTAGGCTACACCTTC. Encoded protein: CASSYSRVRTLVGYTF.

This chain links TRBV4-1 with TRBJ2-7; 8 nucleotides match TRBD1. Germline V gene sequence: CDR1 MGHRA, CDR2 YSYEKL. CDR3 length: 16 residues. V was pared by 0 bases and J by 3 bases, with 7 bases of the junction left unmatched. The CDR3 reads CASSQDRTGTLYEQYF. For the CDR3, the DNA is TGCGCCAGCAGCCAAGATAGGACAGGGACCCTCTACGAGCAGTACTTC.